This T cell receptor (beta chain) was captured in a study of blood T cells in healthy people across ages (dated by TCRdb to between 2014 and 2017). For the study in its entirety: Template switching captured roughly one uniquely barcoded TCR beta cDNA molecule per two T cells in model experiments. Using deep sequencing normalized with unique cDNA molecular identifiers, the study measured how TCR beta repertoire diversity changes with age. To avoid experimental bias, donors of different ages were distributed randomly across sequencing lanes. The study analyzed two additional independent replicas of 1 million unique cDNA reads from the same blood draw for two donors, one aged 18 to 29 and one aged 80 or older. The donors were divided into four age groups: young (average around 15 years), middle-aged (roughly 40), aged (roughly 60) and long-lived (about 84). Study-wide conclusions, independent of this receptor: Compared with the aged group, the long-lived group had more naive CD4+ T cells, fewer expanded clones and increased TCR diversity, suggesting age selection. As age increased, observed TCR beta diversity per million T cells dropped in a roughly linear way, and a significant reduction was already evident by age 40. Because the CMV infection status of the donors was unknown, age-related changes in expanded clonotypes may potentially have been confounded. The percentage of naive T cells measured by flow cytometry correlated strongly with observed TCR beta diversity. Total diversity estimates from one million sequenced T cells were considered lower bounds and underestimates. Because profiling used bulk unsorted PBMCs, naive and antigen-experienced compartments could not be compared conclusively.

The CDR3 contains 13 residues, cysteine and phenylalanine counted. Only the CDR3 part of the read is kept: 39 bases, read in frame from the first base. V is cut back by 5 bases and J by 7 bases, with 10 bases in the junction unmatched. CDR1 and CDR2, looked up from the germline V gene, are SQVTM and ANQGSEA. The donors were roughly 39 Caucasian individuals from Russia, aged roughly 6 to 100 years, who were systemically healthy. Ten milliliters of peripheral blood were collected from each donor into EDTA-treated Vacutainer tubes. PBMCs were isolated by Ficoll-Paque density-gradient centrifugation, with at least 7 million obtained per sample. Total RNA, at least 6 micrograms per sample, was extracted from PBMCs with Trizol reagent. The percentages of naive CD45RAhigh/CD27high T cells were determined by flow cytometry on a PBMC aliquot from every donor. Notes on this clonotype: What antigen it recognizes has not been identified. This may be a read error, as it is one base from a much larger clone.

Libraries were prepared through 5' RACE. Sequenced using an Illumina HiSeq 2500. The second PCR ran for roughly 7 to 11 cycles and used a J-beta primer mix along with a sample-barcoded 5' primer. A unique molecular identifier was introduced onto each TCR beta cDNA molecule by a template-switch 5' adaptor carrying 12 random nucleotides. At least 2.5 million CDR3-containing paired-end reads were obtained from each sample. First-strand cDNA synthesis was performed from all RNA using the Mint cDNA synthesis kit, with priming by a TRBC-specific oligonucleotide. After uracil-DNA glycosylase treatment, a first 18-cycle PCR used universal primers M1SS and BC2_uni_R on all cDNA. Per the authors' processing: For normalization, 1 million high-quality reads, each with a distinct molecular identifier, were randomly selected from each sample. Reads with shared molecular identifiers were discarded instead of being binned into consensus sequences. MiTCR, set to a Q25 quality threshold and the strictest error-elimination algorithm, was used for CDR3 identification, clonotype clustering and error correction. A nonparametric unseen species model with Euler transformation was used to estimate a lower bound on total TCR beta diversity. Starting from the raw public reads, TCRdb applied fastp trimming at Q25, assembled clones with MiXCR and retained in-frame beta chains. Identical CDR3 proteins give one entry, which carries the most common genes and DNA. The V and J calls shown here were made by TCRdb, not taken from the authors' results. Within this sample are 1.5 million or so distinct CDR3 sequences, with approximately 40% of them counted one time only. 7.9% of the sample is taken by the ten largest.

The chain joins TRBV29-1 to TRBJ2-7; TRBD1 fits 8 bases in the junction. Sequencing input: blood. This TCR was recovered from a woman between 18 and 30 years old in good health. The CDR3 loop reads CSVMTGANNEQYF. The DNA sequence follows: TGCAGCGTTATGACAGGGGCGAACAATGAGCAGTACTTC.